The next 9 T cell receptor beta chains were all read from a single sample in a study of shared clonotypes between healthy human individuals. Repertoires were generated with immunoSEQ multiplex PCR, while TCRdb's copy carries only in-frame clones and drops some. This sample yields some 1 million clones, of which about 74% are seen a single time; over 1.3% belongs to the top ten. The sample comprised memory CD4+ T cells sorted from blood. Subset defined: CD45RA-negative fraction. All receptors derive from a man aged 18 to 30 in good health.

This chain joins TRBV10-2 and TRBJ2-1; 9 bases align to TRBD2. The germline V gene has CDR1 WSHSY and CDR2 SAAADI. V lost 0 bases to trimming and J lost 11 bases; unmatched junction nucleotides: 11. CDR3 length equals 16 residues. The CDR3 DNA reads TGCGCCAGCAGTGAGTCGACTGGGCTAGCGGGGCCCAAGCAGTTCTTC. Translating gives CASSESTGLAGPKQFF.

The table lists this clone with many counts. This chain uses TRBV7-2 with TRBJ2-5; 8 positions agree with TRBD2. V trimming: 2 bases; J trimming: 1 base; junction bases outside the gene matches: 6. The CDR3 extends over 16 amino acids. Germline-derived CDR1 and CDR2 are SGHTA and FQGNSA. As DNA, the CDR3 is TGTGCCAGCAGCTTACATTCAGGACTAGCCCAAGAGACCCAGTACTTC. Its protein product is CASSLHSGLAQETQYF. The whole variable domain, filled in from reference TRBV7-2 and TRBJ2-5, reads GAGVSQSPSNKVTEKGKDVELRCDPISGHTALYWYRQSLGQGLEFLIYFQGNSAPDKSGLPSDRFSAERTGGSVSTLTIQRTQQEDSAVYLCASSLHSGLAQETQYFGPGTRLLVL.

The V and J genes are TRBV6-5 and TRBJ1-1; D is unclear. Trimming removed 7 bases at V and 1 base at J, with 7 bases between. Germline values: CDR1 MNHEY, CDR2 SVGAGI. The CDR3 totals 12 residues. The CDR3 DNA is TGTGCCAGCACAGCCGGGAACACTGAAGCTTTCTTT. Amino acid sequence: CASTAGNTEAFF.

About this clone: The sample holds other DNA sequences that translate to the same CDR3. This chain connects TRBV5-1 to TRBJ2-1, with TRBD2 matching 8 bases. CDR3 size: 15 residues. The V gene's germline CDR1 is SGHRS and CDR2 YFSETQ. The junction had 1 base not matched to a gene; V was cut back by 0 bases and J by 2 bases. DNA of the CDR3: TGCGCCAGCAGCTTGGGACTAGCGACCTACAATGAGCAGTTCTTC. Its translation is CASSLGLATYNEQFF.

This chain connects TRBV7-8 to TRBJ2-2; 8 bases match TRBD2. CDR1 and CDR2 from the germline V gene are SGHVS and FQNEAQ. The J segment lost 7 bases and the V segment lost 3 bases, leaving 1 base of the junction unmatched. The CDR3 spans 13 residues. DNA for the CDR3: TGTGCCAGCAGCTTTACTAGCGGCGGGGAGCTGTTTTTT. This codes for CASSFTSGGELFF.

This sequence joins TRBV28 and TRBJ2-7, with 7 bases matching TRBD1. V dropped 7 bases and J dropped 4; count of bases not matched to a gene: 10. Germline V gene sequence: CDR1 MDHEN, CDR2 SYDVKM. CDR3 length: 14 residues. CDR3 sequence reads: CASTLGTEGYEQYF. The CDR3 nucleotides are TGTGCCAGCACCTTGGGGACAGAAGGATACGAGCAGTACTTC.

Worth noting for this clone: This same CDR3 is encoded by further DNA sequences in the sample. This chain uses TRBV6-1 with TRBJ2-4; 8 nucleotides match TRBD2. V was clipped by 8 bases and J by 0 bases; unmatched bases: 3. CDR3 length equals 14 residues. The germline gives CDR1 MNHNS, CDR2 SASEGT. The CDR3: CASSGGGAKNIQYF. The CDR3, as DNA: TGTGCCAGCTCGGGGGGGGGAGCCAAAAACATTCAGTACTTC.

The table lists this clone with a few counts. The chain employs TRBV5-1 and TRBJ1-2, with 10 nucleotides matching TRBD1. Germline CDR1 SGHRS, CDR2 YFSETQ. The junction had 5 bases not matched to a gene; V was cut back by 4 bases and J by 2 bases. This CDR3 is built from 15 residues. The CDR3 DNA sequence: TGCGCCAGCAGCACAAGACAGGGGGCGAACTATGGCTACACCTTC. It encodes CASSTRQGANYGYTF. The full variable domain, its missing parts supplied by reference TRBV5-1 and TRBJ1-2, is KAGVTQTPRYLIKTRGQQVTLSCSPISGHRSVSWYQQTPGQGLQFLFEYFSETQRNKGNFPGRFSGRQFSNSRSEMNVSTLELGDSALYLCASSTRQGANYGYTFGSGTRLTVV.

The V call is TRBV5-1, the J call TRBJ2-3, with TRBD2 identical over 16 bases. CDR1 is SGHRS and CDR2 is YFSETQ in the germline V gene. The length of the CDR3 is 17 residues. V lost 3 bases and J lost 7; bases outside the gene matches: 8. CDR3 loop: CASSSGLAGGRMNTQYF. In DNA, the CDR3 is TGCGCCAGCAGCTCGGGACTAGCGGGGGGGCGTATGAATACGCAGTATTTT.